This TCR beta chain was found in a study of T cells after yellow fever vaccination (dated 2019 in TCRdb). Turning to the overall study: The SMART-Seq v4 Ultra Low Input RNA kit was used to prepare libraries from fractions with low cell numbers. Two healthy male donors, one aged 18 to 30 and one aged 30 to 40 years, made up the cohort. Blood was collected at multiple timepoints before and after primary and secondary immunization, and bulk PBMC replicates and cell subsets were isolated. Bulk TCR alpha and beta repertoires were sequenced longitudinally to track T-cell clones before and after primary and booster YFV17D yellow fever vaccination. Broader findings and caveats from the paper: Only two donors were included in the study, so the extent to which the findings can be generalized is limited. Computational filtering was needed because FACS-sorted repertoires could contain abundant contaminating clonotypes from the bulk population. A small fraction of clonotypes appeared in both the CD4 and CD8 compartments, likely as a result of convergent recombination. The secondary T-cell response was found to be weaker but faster than the primary response, with a peak reached on day 5 rather than on day 15. Most clones expanded after primary vaccination were re-detected after the booster (approximately 96% of CD4 and around nine tenths of CD8), suggesting broad memory maintenance.

V is pruned by 2 bases and J by 4 bases, leaving 1 base of the junction without a gene match. The germline V gene yields KGHDR for CDR1 and SFDVKD for CDR2. The CDR3 sequence holds 14 residues, the cysteine and phenylalanine included. Just CDR3 DNA is preserved here, 42 bases in frame from base 1. TCR cDNA was synthesized by 5'RACE template switching, which introduced a universal primer site and unique molecular identifiers. cDNA synthesis was primed from both the TCR alpha and TCR beta constant segments. Two PCR steps were used to amplify libraries, with sample barcodes and sequencing adapters being added in the second step. Libraries were sequenced on Illumina HiSeq 2500 (2x100 bp) or NovaSeq (2x150 bp). In the authors' own workflow: Demultiplexing of reads and collapsing into UMI consensus sequences were performed with MIGEC, and V(D)J alignment was carried out with MiXCR. Vaccine-responding clonotypes were defined with edgeR using replicate PBMC samples, requiring FDR below 0.01 and a log2 fold change above 5 up to day 15. Each bulk clonotype received a CD4 or CD8 identity based on whether the sequenced CD4 or CD8 repertoire contained that clonotype at higher abundance. The public sequencing data were trimmed at Q25 with fastp and processed into clonotypes with MiXCR by TCRdb, which kept only in-frame beta chains. Every entry covers one CDR3 protein and lists the most common genes and DNA from its rows. The V and J calls, along with clone size, are taken from TCRdb and not from the paper's own processing. The sample table contains about 63,000 distinct CDR3 sequences; only one count was recorded for approximately 8% of them. The top ten clones comprise just over 35% of the sample.

This clonotype was observed many times. Its antigen is currently not known. Per-base quality was not reported, and no clone a single base away is much larger than it. Read against the paper, the sample's treatment or condition label means: live attenuated yellow fever vaccine strain. A standard Ficoll-Paque protocol was used to isolate PBMCs from peripheral blood. Dynabeads CD4 and CD8 positive selection kits were used to isolate the CD4 and CD8 T-cell fractions. TriZol was used to extract RNA from bulk PBMCs, CD4 and CD8 fractions, and dextramer-positive and dextramer-negative fractions. The sample was CD8+ T cells sorted from PBMCs, taken 15 days after the yellow fever booster vaccination. This clonotype was obtained from a man younger than 40 who received the YFV17D yellow fever vaccine. This sequence uses TRBV24-1 and TRBJ2-1, and TRBD2 matches 7 of the central bases. The nucleotides are TGTGCCACCAGTGATTCCGGGGGGTACAATGAGCAGTTCTTC. It is translated as CATSDSGGYNEQFF.